Sequencing of this TCR beta chain was carried out in a study of cytomegalovirus exposure and HLA in healthy donors. Study-level results: Data from an earlier analysis indicated that most TCR beta V segments were productive either about 87% or about 30% of the time. TCR association rates varied by HLA locus in a later analysis, with DRB1 highest and HLA-C lowest. A few CMV-associated chains were confirmed in vitro to be specific for CMV antigens.

PCR primers comprised 60 Vbeta and 13 Jbeta primers. The repertoire was sequenced with immunoSEQ multiplex PCR; TCRdb's copy has only in-frame clones and lacks some. The sample consists of under 200,000 clones, 65% to 70% of them appearing once. Comments on this clone: Its antigen is currently unknown.

Between the trimmed V and J ends, which lost 4 bases and 3 bases, there was a span of 10 bases. Germline CDR1 reads LNHDA; CDR2 reads SQIVND (reference sequence). The CDR3 covers 14 residues. The sequencing input was PBMCs. The receptor comes from a woman aged 18-29 years in good health and CMV-seropositive. V gene TRBV19 combines with J gene TRBJ1-5; D is undetermined. The CDR3: CASSTRDFNQPQHF. In DNA form, the CDR3 reads TGTGCCAGTAGTACCCGAGATTTCAATCAGCCCCAGCATTTT.